This is a list of T cell receptor beta chains from one sample in a study of blood T cell repertoires in COVID-19. Only in-frame clones appear in the TCRdb table, and some are missing; sequencing was by immunoSEQ multiplex PCR. Altogether around 240,000 clones are present, 70% to 90% being singletons, with the ten largest covering 1.9%. Specimen: PBMCs or T cells enriched from blood (not recorded which). The origin of the receptors is a woman in her forties or fifties who had recovered from COVID-19. Each CDR3 is given with its conserved first and last residue. A D gene is named only where the DNA matches it firmly. Where a row states a size, it is once, few, many or the class of an expanded clone; other rows omit it.

TRBV5-1,-,-,TRBJ1-6,CASSLERGGDNSPLHF,TGCGCCAGCAGCTTGGAGCGGGGAGGGGATAATTCACCCCTCCACTTT
TRBV7-6,-,-,TRBJ2-4,CASSLGLGAGAKNIQYF,TGTGCCAGCAGCTTAGGGCTGGGGGCGGGAGCCAAAAACATTCAGTACTTC
TRBV29-1,-,-,TRBJ2-1,CSVVGTWSSYNEQFF,TGCAGCGTTGTGGGGACTTGGAGCTCCTACAATGAGCAGTTCTTC
TRBV6-5,TRBD1,-,TRBJ2-7,CASSYMSTGGGYEQYF,TGTGCCAGCAGTTATATGTCCACAGGGGGCGGGTACGAGCAGTACTTC
TRBV2,TRBD1,-,TRBJ2-7,CASSLPGQGSYEQYF,TGTGCCAGCAGTTTACCGGGACAGGGGTCCTACGAGCAGTACTTC
TRBV19,TRBD1,-,TRBJ1-1,CASRVRGDTATNTEAFF,TGTGCCAGTAGGGTCAGGGGGGACACCGCGACGAACACTGAAGCTTTCTTT
TRBV7-8,TRBD1,-,TRBJ1-1,CASSSDRALMNTEAFF,TGTGCCAGCAGCTCTGACAGGGCCTTAATGAACACTGAAGCTTTCTTT
TRBV9,TRBD2,-,TRBJ2-3,CASRSAGGPLGADTQYF,TGTGCCAGCAGATCGGCGGGAGGGCCGTTAGGGGCAGATACGCAGTATTTT
TRBV19,TRBD1,-,TRBJ1-5,CASNPQGAGNQPQHF,TGTGCCAGTAACCCTCAGGGGGCTGGCAATCAGCCCCAGCATTTT
TRBV28,TRBD1,-,TRBJ2-2,CASSLTGAGELFF,TGTGCCAGCAGTTTAACAGGGGCCGGGGAGCTGTTTTTT
TRBV10-3,-,once,TRBJ2-7,CAIGGHSYEQYF,TGTGCCATCGGGGGACACTCCTACGAGCAGTACTTC
TRBV6-4,TRBD1,once,TRBJ1-1,CASRPGTGKNTEAFF,TGTGCCAGCAGACCCGGGACAGGGAAGAACACTGAAGCTTTCTTT
TRBV7-3,TRBD2,-,TRBJ2-1,CASSLGSGSVRNEQFF,TGTGCCAGCAGCTTGGGGAGCGGGAGTGTGAGGAATGAGCAGTTCTTC
TRBV27,TRBD1,-,TRBJ2-4,CASSPFWGQGAGRAKNIQYF,TGTGCCAGCAGCCCCTTTTGGGGACAGGGGGCTGGTCGGGCCAAAAACATTCAGTACTTC
TRBV10-3,-,-,TRBJ1-1,CAISEYGRGPQGTEAFF,TGTGCCATCAGTGAGTACGGGCGGGGGCCCCAGGGTACTGAAGCTTTCTTT
TRBV27,-,-,TRBJ2-5,CASSSSWTEQQETQYF,TGTGCCAGCAGTTCCTCCTGGACAGAGCAGCAAGAGACCCAGTACTTC
TRBV5-5,-,few,TRBJ1-6,CASSPGGVTGFSPLHF,TGTGCCAGCAGCCCGGGTGGGGTAACAGGGTTTTCACCCCTCCACTTT
TRBV30,-,-,TRBJ1-4,CAWSVSRGSTNEKLFF,TGTGCCTGGAGTGTAAGCAGGGGCTCAACTAATGAAAAACTGTTTTTT
TRBV1,-,-,TRBJ1-2,CTSSRLQGLHGYTF,TGCACCAGCAGCCGGTTACAGGGGCTCCATGGCTACACCTTC
TRBV3-1/TRBV3-2,-,-,TRBJ2-7,CASSQDTRDEQYF,TGTGCCAGCAGCCAAGATACGCGGGACGAGCAGTACTTC